The rows below give T cell receptor beta chains drawn from one sample of a study of blood T cell repertoires in COVID-19. This table comes from immunoSEQ multiplex PCR, and its TCRdb copy is limited to in-frame clones, with some not included. The table records roughly 260,000 clones, roughly 88% of them present only once. Input material: peripheral blood. These receptors came from a woman aged 40 to 50 who had recovered from COVID-19. The CDR3 runs from the conserved cysteine through the conserved F or W. The D gene is left open where the match is weak. Clone size, where shown, is once, few, many, or a class for clones that have expanded.

v_gene: TRBV19; d_gene: TRBD1; j_gene: TRBJ1-2; abundance: -; CDR3nt: TGTGCCAGTAGGGGGACAGGGAACGGCTATGGCTACACCTTC; CDR3aa: CASRGTGNGYGYTF
v_gene: TRBV11-2; d_gene: TRBD2; j_gene: TRBJ2-1; abundance: few; CDR3nt: TGTGCCAGCAGCTTTGGGACTAGCGGGAGCTCCTACAATGAGCAGTTCTTC; CDR3aa: CASSFGTSGSSYNEQFF
v_gene: TRBV5-8; d_gene: -; j_gene: TRBJ2-3; abundance: -; CDR3nt: TGTGCCAGCAGCCCTGCTCGGATAGCTCCCACAGATACGCAGTATTTT; CDR3aa: CASSPARIAPTDTQYF
v_gene: TRBV20-1; d_gene: -; j_gene: TRBJ1-2; abundance: -; CDR3nt: TGCAGTGCTAGTGGACAGTCTAACTATGGCTACACCTTC; CDR3aa: CSASGQSNYGYTF
v_gene: TRBV5-5; d_gene: -; j_gene: TRBJ2-5; abundance: -; CDR3nt: TGTGCCAGCAGCTTCCCTCCGACAGAATACCAAGAGACCCAGTACTTC; CDR3aa: CASSFPPTEYQETQYF
v_gene: TRBV5-4; d_gene: -; j_gene: TRBJ2-1; abundance: once; CDR3nt: TGTGCCAGCAGCTTGGGAGGGAGGTTCGATGAGCAGTTCTTC; CDR3aa: CASSLGGRFDEQFF
v_gene: TRBV30; d_gene: -; j_gene: TRBJ1-3; abundance: -; CDR3nt: TGTGCCTGGAGCCCCTCTAACAGCTTTGGAAACACCATATATTTT; CDR3aa: CAWSPSNSFGNTIYF
v_gene: TRBV6-2/TRBV6-3; d_gene: TRBD2; j_gene: TRBJ2-5; abundance: -; CDR3nt: TGTGCCAGCAGTTACTCGATGCCGGGAGGGCGTCAAGAGACCCAGTACTTC; CDR3aa: CASSYSMPGGRQETQYF
v_gene: TRBV15; d_gene: TRBD1; j_gene: TRBJ1-1; abundance: once; CDR3nt: TGTGCCACCAGCAGAGAGGAGGGGGGCAGGGGGCATCACACTGAAGCTTTCTTT; CDR3aa: CATSREEGGRGHHTEAFF
v_gene: TRBV11-3; d_gene: TRBD1; j_gene: TRBJ1-2; abundance: -; CDR3nt: TGTGCCAGCAGCCCCGGACAGGGCCACTATGGCTACACCTTC; CDR3aa: CASSPGQGHYGYTF
v_gene: TRBV6-4; d_gene: TRBD1; j_gene: TRBJ2-2; abundance: -; CDR3nt: TGTGCCAGCAGTGTGGGGACAGGGAACACCGGGGAGCTGTTTTTT; CDR3aa: CASSVGTGNTGELFF
v_gene: TRBV5-8; d_gene: TRBD2; j_gene: TRBJ2-1; abundance: -; CDR3nt: TGTGCCAGCATAACTAGCGGGGATTACAATGAGCAGTTCTTC; CDR3aa: CASITSGDYNEQFF
v_gene: TRBV9; d_gene: -; j_gene: TRBJ1-4; abundance: -; CDR3nt: TGTGCCAGCAGCCCCGGCGCCAGGGCCACCGCAACTAATGAAAAACTGTTTTTT; CDR3aa: CASSPGARATATNEKLFF
v_gene: TRBV7-8; d_gene: TRBD1; j_gene: TRBJ1-1; abundance: -; CDR3nt: TGTGCCAGCAGCTTAGCGGACAGGGGGGGCACTGAAGCTTTCTTT; CDR3aa: CASSLADRGGTEAFF
v_gene: TRBV14; d_gene: -; j_gene: TRBJ2-3; abundance: -; CDR3nt: TGTGCCAGCAGCCAAGCTCGGTACAGTAGGACAGATACGCAGTATTTT; CDR3aa: CASSQARYSRTDTQYF
v_gene: TRBV5-4; d_gene: TRBD1; j_gene: TRBJ2-7; abundance: -; CDR3nt: TGTGCCAGCAGCCCCGGGACAGTTAGCTCCTACGAGCAGTACTTC; CDR3aa: CASSPGTVSSYEQYF
v_gene: TRBV6-5; d_gene: TRBD2; j_gene: TRBJ2-2; abundance: -; CDR3nt: TGTGCCAGCAGTCCAACTAGCGGGGACACCGGGGAGCTGTTTTTT; CDR3aa: CASSPTSGDTGELFF
v_gene: TRBV6-2/TRBV6-3; d_gene: TRBD1; j_gene: TRBJ2-7; abundance: -; CDR3nt: TGTGCCAGCAGCCCGGACAGGGAACTCTGGGGGCAGTACTTC; CDR3aa: CASSPDRELWGQYF
v_gene: TRBV6-6; d_gene: TRBD1; j_gene: TRBJ2-1; abundance: -; CDR3nt: TGTGCCAGCAGTTACCTCTCCGGGACAGGGACCAATGAGCAGTTCTTC; CDR3aa: CASSYLSGTGTNEQFF
v_gene: TRBV3-1/TRBV3-2; d_gene: -; j_gene: TRBJ2-1; abundance: -; CDR3nt: TGTGCCAGCAGCCAAGATTCGGGCACACGGGGAAACGATGAGCAGTTCTTC; CDR3aa: CASSQDSGTRGNDEQFF
v_gene: TRBV29-1; d_gene: TRBD2; j_gene: TRBJ2-1; abundance: -; CDR3nt: TGCAGCGTAGTTCTAGCGGACCTCTCCTACAATGAGCAGTTCTTC; CDR3aa: CSVVLADLSYNEQFF
v_gene: TRBV12-3/TRBV12-4; d_gene: -; j_gene: TRBJ1-1; abundance: once; CDR3nt: TGTGCCAGCATATCTGAAGGGAGGACTGAAGCTTTCTTT; CDR3aa: CASISEGRTEAFF
v_gene: TRBV9; d_gene: TRBD2; j_gene: TRBJ2-2; abundance: -; CDR3nt: TGTGCCAGCAGCGTAGGGCAGCGGGATGGCACCGGGGAGCTGTTTTTT; CDR3aa: CASSVGQRDGTGELFF
v_gene: TRBV18; d_gene: TRBD1; j_gene: TRBJ1-4; abundance: -; CDR3nt: TGTGCCAGCTCACCAAGAGGACAGGATCGTGAAAAACTGTTTTTT; CDR3aa: CASSPRGQDREKLFF
v_gene: TRBV28; d_gene: TRBD1; j_gene: TRBJ1-4; abundance: -; CDR3nt: TGTGCCAGCAGTTCTACAGGGGCGCGTAGGGAAAAACTGTTTTTT; CDR3aa: CASSSTGARREKLFF
v_gene: TRBV12-5; d_gene: -; j_gene: TRBJ1-5; abundance: -; CDR3nt: TGTGCTAGTGGTTTGGTTGGGGACTATAGCAATCAGCCCCAGCATTTT; CDR3aa: CASGLVGDYSNQPQHF
v_gene: TRBV19; d_gene: TRBD2; j_gene: TRBJ2-1; abundance: many; CDR3nt: TGTGCCAGTAGTATAGCGTTTTTGGGACTAGCGGGAGGGAGCTCCTACAATGAGCAGTTCTTC; CDR3aa: CASSIAFLGLAGGSSYNEQFF
v_gene: TRBV12-3/TRBV12-4; d_gene: -; j_gene: TRBJ2-7; abundance: -; CDR3nt: TGTGCCAGCAGAGGTAGGGAGGCCTACGAGCAGTACTTC; CDR3aa: CASRGREAYEQYF
v_gene: TRBV15; d_gene: TRBD1; j_gene: TRBJ1-5; abundance: -; CDR3nt: TGTGCCACCGGCGCGGACAGGGGAAATCAGCCCCAGCATTTT; CDR3aa: CATGADRGNQPQHF
v_gene: TRBV6-5; d_gene: -; j_gene: TRBJ1-2; abundance: -; CDR3nt: TGTGCCAGCAGTTATTCCTCGGACTATGGCTACACCTTC; CDR3aa: CASSYSSDYGYTF
v_gene: TRBV2; d_gene: -; j_gene: TRBJ2-7; abundance: -; CDR3nt: TGTGCCAGCAGCACCCCTGGACAGTACAATGACGAGCAGTACTTC; CDR3aa: CASSTPGQYNDEQYF
v_gene: TRBV19; d_gene: TRBD1; j_gene: TRBJ1-1; abundance: -; CDR3nt: TGTGCCAGTAGTATAGTGGGGCAGGGGGCTGAAGCTTTCTTT; CDR3aa: CASSIVGQGAEAFF
v_gene: TRBV5-8; d_gene: TRBD2; j_gene: TRBJ2-3; abundance: -; CDR3nt: TGTGCCAGCACCGAGCGGGGGAGTAGCACAGATACGCAGTATTTT; CDR3aa: CASTERGSSTDTQYF
v_gene: TRBV3-1/TRBV3-2; d_gene: TRBD2; j_gene: TRBJ2-5; abundance: -; CDR3nt: TGTGCCAGCAGCCTCCGGGAGGGAGAGACCCAGTACTTC; CDR3aa: CASSLREGETQYF
v_gene: TRBV29-1; d_gene: -; j_gene: TRBJ1-1; abundance: -; CDR3nt: TGCAGCGCAGAGGAGGGTTACTTCGCTGAAGCTTTCTTT; CDR3aa: CSAEEGYFAEAFF
v_gene: TRBV28; d_gene: TRBD1; j_gene: TRBJ1-2; abundance: -; CDR3nt: TGTGCCAGCAGTCCCGACAGGGTTTATGGCTACACCTTC; CDR3aa: CASSPDRVYGYTF
v_gene: TRBV15; d_gene: TRBD1; j_gene: TRBJ2-3; abundance: -; CDR3nt: TGTGCCACCAGCATCGGGACAGGGGGAACAGATACGCAGTATTTT; CDR3aa: CATSIGTGGTDTQYF
v_gene: TRBV4-3; d_gene: TRBD1; j_gene: TRBJ1-3; abundance: few; CDR3nt: TGCGCCAGCAGCCCGACGGGACAGCAGAGCTCTGGAAACACCATATATTTT; CDR3aa: CASSPTGQQSSGNTIYF
v_gene: TRBV6-5; d_gene: TRBD1; j_gene: TRBJ1-4; abundance: -; CDR3nt: TGTGCCAGCCGATCAGGGGGCGAAAATGAAAAACTGTTTTTT; CDR3aa: CASRSGGENEKLFF
v_gene: TRBV18; d_gene: TRBD1; j_gene: TRBJ1-5; abundance: -; CDR3nt: TGTGCCAGCTCCTTGGGACAGGACAATCAGCCCCAGCATTTT; CDR3aa: CASSLGQDNQPQHF
v_gene: TRBV28; d_gene: -; j_gene: TRBJ2-6; abundance: -; CDR3nt: TGTGCCAGCAGTCCCGGGACACCGGGGGCCAACGTCCTGACTTTC; CDR3aa: CASSPGTPGANVLTF
v_gene: TRBV7-2; d_gene: TRBD1; j_gene: TRBJ1-1; abundance: few; CDR3nt: TGTGCCAACGGTGAACAGGGGGCGCTTAGAGGCACTGAAGCTTTCTTT; CDR3aa: CANGEQGALRGTEAFF
v_gene: TRBV28; d_gene: -; j_gene: TRBJ1-4; abundance: -; CDR3nt: TGTGCCAGCAGTTCCGATCCGGTCAGGTTCCTGTTTTTT; CDR3aa: CASSSDPVRFLFF
v_gene: TRBV29-1; d_gene: TRBD1; j_gene: TRBJ2-1; abundance: -; CDR3nt: TGCAGCGTTGGCGACAGGGGGAAGGGTAATGAGCAGTTCTTC; CDR3aa: CSVGDRGKGNEQFF
v_gene: TRBV11-2; d_gene: TRBD1; j_gene: TRBJ2-1; abundance: -; CDR3nt: TGTGCCAGCAGCTTAGTTTCTCGGCCGGGACAGGGGAATGAGCAGTTCTTC; CDR3aa: CASSLVSRPGQGNEQFF